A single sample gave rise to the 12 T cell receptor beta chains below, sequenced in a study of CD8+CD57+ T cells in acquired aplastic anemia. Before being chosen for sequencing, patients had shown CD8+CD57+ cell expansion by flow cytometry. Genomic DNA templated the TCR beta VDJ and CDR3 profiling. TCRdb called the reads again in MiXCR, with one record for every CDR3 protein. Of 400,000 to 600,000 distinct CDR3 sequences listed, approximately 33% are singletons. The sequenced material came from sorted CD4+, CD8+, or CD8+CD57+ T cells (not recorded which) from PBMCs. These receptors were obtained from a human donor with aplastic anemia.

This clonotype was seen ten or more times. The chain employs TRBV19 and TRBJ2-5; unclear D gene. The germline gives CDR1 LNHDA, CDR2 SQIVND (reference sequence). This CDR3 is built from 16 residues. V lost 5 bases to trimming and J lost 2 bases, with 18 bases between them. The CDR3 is CASSDWLGRPQETQYF. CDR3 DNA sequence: TGTGCCAGTAGTGATTGGTTGGGCAGACCTCAAGAGACCCAGTACTTC. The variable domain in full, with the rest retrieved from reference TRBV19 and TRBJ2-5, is DGGITQSPKYLFRKEGQNVTLSCEQNLNHDAMYWYRQDPGQGLRLIYYSQIVNDFQKGDIAEGYSVSREKKESFPLTVTSAQKNPTAFYLCASSDWLGRPQETQYFGPGTRLLVL.

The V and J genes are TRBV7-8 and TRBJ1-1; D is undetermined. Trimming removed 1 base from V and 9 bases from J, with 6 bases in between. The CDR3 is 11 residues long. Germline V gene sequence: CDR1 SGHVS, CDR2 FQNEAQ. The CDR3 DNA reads TGTGCCAGCAGCTTAGGACCTAAAGCTTTCTTT. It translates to CASSLGPKAFF.

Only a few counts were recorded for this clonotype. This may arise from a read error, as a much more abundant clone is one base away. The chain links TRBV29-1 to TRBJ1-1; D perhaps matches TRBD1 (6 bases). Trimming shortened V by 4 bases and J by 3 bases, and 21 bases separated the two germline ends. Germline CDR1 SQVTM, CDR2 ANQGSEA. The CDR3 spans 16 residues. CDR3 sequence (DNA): TGCAGCGTTGGTCTCAACAGGGATCACATGGACACTGAAGCTTTCTTT. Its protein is CSVGLNRDHMDTEAFF.

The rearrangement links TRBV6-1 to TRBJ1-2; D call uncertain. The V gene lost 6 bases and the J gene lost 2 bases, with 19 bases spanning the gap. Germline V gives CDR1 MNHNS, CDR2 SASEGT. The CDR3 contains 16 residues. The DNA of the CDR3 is TGTGCCAGCAGCGCGAGGGTCGCGACGTTAAACTATGGCTACACCTTC. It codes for CASSARVATLNYGYTF.

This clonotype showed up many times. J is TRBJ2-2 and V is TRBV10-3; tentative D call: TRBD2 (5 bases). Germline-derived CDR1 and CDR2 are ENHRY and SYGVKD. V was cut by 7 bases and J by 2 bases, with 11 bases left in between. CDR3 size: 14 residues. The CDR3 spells CAINGVSNTGELFF. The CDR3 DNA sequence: TGTGCCATCAACGGGGTGTCAAACACCGGGGAGCTGTTTTTT.

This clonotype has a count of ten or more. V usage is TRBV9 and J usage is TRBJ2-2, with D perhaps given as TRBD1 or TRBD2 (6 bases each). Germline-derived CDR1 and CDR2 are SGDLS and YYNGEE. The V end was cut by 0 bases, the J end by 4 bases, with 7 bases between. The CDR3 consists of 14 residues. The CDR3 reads CASSVEGGTGELFF. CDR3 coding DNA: TGTGCCAGCAGCGTAGAGGGGGGCACCGGGGAGCTGTTTTTT.

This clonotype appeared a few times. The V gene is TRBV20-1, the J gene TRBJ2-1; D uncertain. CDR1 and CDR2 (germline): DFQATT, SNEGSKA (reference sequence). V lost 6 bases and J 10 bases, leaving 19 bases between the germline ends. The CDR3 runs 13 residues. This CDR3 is CSAPRIVGGEQFF. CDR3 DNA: TGCAGTGCCCCCCGAATCGTTGGTGGCGAGCAGTTCTTC.

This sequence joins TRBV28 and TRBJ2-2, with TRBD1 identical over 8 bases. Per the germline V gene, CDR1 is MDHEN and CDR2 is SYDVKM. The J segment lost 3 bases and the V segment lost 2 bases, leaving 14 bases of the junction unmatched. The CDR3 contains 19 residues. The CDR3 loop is CASSLITGAGGAYTGELFF. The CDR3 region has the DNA TGTGCCAGCAGTTTAATAACAGGGGCAGGGGGCGCCTACACCGGGGAGCTGTTTTTT.

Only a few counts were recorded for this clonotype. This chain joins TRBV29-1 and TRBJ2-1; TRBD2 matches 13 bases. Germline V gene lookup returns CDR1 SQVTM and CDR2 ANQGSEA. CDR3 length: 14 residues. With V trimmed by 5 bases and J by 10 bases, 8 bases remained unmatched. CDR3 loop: CSVTSGGASEEQFF. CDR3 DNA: TGCAGCGTTACTAGCGGGGGGGCGAGTGAGGAGCAGTTCTTC.

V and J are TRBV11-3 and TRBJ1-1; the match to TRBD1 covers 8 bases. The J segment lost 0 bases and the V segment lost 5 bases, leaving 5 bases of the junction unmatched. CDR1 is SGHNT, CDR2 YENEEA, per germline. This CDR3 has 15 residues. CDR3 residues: CASSLSDRVNTEAFF. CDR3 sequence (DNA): TGTGCCAGCAGCCTATCGGACAGGGTGAACACTGAAGCTTTCTTT.

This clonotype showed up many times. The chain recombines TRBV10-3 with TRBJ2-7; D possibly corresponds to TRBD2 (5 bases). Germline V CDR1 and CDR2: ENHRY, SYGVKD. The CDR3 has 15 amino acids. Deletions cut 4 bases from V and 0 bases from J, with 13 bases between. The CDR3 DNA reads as TGTGCCATCAGTGGATCGGGGTCCGTCTCCTACGAGCAGTACTTC. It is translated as CAISGSGSVSYEQYF.

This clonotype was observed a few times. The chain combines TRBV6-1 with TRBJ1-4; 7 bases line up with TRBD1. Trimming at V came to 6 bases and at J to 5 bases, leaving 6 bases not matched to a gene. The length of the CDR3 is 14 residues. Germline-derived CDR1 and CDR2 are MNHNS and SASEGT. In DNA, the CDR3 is TGTGCCAGCAGGCAGACAGGGTGGAATGAAAAACTGTTTTTT. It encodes CASRQTGWNEKLFF.